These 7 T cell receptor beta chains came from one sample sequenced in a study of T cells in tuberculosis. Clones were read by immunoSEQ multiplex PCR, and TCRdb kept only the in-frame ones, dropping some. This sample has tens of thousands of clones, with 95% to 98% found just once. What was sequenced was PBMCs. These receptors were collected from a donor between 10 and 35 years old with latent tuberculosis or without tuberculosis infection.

The CDR3 protein is CAISEGTAPKFSGNTIYF. The CDR3 DNA reads as TGTGCCATCAGTGAGGGCACAGCCCCCAAATTCTCTGGAAACACCATATATTTT. V usage is TRBV10-3 and J usage is TRBJ1-3; D is unclear. The CDR3 sequence is 18 residues long. Deletions cut 2 bases from V and 0 bases from J, with 17 bases between. Looked up from germline, CDR1 is ENHRY and CDR2 is SYGVKD.

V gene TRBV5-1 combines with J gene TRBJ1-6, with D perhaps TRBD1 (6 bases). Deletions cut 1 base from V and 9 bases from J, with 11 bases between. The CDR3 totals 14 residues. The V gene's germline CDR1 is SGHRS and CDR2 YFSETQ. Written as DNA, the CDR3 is TGCGCCAGCAGCTTGCAGGGGAAAGGTTCACCCCTCCACTTT. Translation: CASSLQGKGSPLHF.

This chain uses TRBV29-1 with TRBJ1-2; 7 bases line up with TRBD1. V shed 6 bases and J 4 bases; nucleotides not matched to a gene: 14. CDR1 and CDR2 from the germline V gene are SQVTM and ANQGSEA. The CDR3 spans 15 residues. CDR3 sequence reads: CSVVMGQLPFYGYTF. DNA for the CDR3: TGCAGCGTAGTAATGGGACAGCTACCCTTCTATGGCTACACCTTC.

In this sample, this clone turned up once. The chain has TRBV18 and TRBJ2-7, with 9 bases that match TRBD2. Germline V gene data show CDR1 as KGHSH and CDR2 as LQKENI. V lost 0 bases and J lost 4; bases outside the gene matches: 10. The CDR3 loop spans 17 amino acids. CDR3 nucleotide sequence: TGTGCCAGCTCACCACCCGGGTGGCTAGCGGGGCTTTACGAGCAGTACTTC. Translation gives CASSPPGWLAGLYEQYF.

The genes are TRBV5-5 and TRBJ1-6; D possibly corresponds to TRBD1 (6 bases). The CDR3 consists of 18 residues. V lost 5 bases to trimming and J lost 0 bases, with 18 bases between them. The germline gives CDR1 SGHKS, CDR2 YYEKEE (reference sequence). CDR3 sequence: CASSLQGNILSYNSPLHF. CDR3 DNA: TGTGCCAGCAGTCTACAGGGAAACATTCTCTCCTATAATTCACCCCTCCACTTT. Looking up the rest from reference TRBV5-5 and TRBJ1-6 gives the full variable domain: DAGVTQSPTHLIKTRGQQVTLRCSPISGHKSVSWYQQVLGQGPQFIFQYYEKEERGRGNFPDRFSARQFPNYSSELNVNALLLGDSALYLCASSLQGNILSYNSPLHFGNGTRLTVT.

The CDR3 spells CASSPLGPTQGQLSGNTIYF. The CDR3 nucleotides are TGTGCCAGCTCACCGCTGGGGCCAACGCAGGGACAGCTCTCTGGAAACACCATATATTTT. This chain links TRBV18 with TRBJ1-3, with 7 bases matching TRBD1. Trimming at V came to 3 bases and at J to 0 bases, leaving 17 bases not matched to a gene. Germline values: CDR1 KGHSH, CDR2 LQKENI. The CDR3 has 20 residues.

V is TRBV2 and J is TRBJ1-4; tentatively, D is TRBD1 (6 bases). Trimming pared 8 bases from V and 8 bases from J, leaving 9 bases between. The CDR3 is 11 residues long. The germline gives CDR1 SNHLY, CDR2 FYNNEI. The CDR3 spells CASEGTEKLFF. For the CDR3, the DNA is TGTGCCAGCGAGGGGACAGAAAAACTGTTTTTT.